Following are 31 T cell receptor beta chains from one sample sequenced in a study of immune heterogeneity within non-small cell lung tumors. Each sample used 600 to 700 ng of genomic DNA from bulk tumor tissue. Biopsies that were spaced far apart were taken, several per primary tumor, during surgery. Surgery that was curative in intent was performed on patients with untreated, newly diagnosed non-small cell lung cancer. Amplification of TCR beta CDR3 was performed by multiplex PCR with 32 V and 13 J primers. Each CDR3 protein gets one entry after TCRdb re-called the multiplex PCR reads with MiXCR. Of around 9,800 distinct CDR3 sequences in the sample, 15% to 20% were seen once. Sequenced sample: lung tumor tissue. These TCRs come from a man aged 60 to 69 with non-small cell lung cancer.

In its sample, this clonotype ranks as medium-sized. The chain joins TRBV2 to TRBJ2-7; perhaps TRBD1 as D (5 bases). With 4 bases removed from V and 6 bases from J, the gap between germline ends came to 13 bases. Germline V gives CDR1 SNHLY, CDR2 FYNNEI. The CDR3 loop spans 13 amino acids. The CDR3 protein is CASSGGAPVEQYF. The CDR3 DNA reads as TGTGCCAGCAGTGGTGGGGCACCAGTCGAGCAGTACTTC.

V usage is TRBV6-5 and J usage is TRBJ2-1; the match to TRBD1 covers 9 bases. There are 17 residues in the CDR3. J lost 0 bases, V lost 2 bases, and 5 bases had no gene match. The germline CDR1 and CDR2 sequences are MNHEY and SVGAGI. The CDR3 sequence is CASSYVQGASSYNEQFF. DNA of the CDR3: TGTGCCAGCAGTTACGTACAGGGGGCGAGCTCCTACAATGAGCAGTTCTTC.

This clonotype showed up just a few times. The chain couples TRBV5-1 to TRBJ2-7, with a weak D call TRBD1 (6 bases). This CDR3 has 12 amino acids. Trimming cost V 4 bases and J 7 bases, with 12 bases left between them. Germline values: CDR1 SGHRS, CDR2 YFSETQ. The CDR3 coding sequence is TGCGCCAGCAGCCGGGACATGGGGGAGCAGTACTTC. It encodes CASSRDMGEQYF. Variable domain in full (rest from reference TRBV5-1 and TRBJ2-7): KAGVTQTPRYLIKTRGQQVTLSCSPISGHRSVSWYQQTPGQGLQFLFEYFSETQRNKGNFPGRFSGRQFSNSRSEMNVSTLELGDSALYLCASSRDMGEQYFGPGTRLTVT.

The rearrangement links TRBV20-1 to TRBJ1-6; 9 bases match TRBD1. V lost 0 bases to trimming and J lost 9 bases; unmatched junction nucleotides: 9. The CDR3 is 16 residues long. The germline CDR1 and CDR2 sequences are DFQATT and SNEGSKA (reference sequence). The CDR3 spells CSARDPGVQGASPLHF. The CDR3 DNA sequence: TGCAGTGCTAGAGATCCCGGCGTACAGGGGGCTTCACCCCTCCACTTT.

This clonotype qualifies as medium-sized. The chain combines TRBV5-1 with TRBJ2-7, with no clear D. The CDR3 has 12 residues. Germline CDR1 and CDR2: SGHRS and YFSETQ. Trimming left V 3 bases short and J 4 bases short, with 8 bases between. The CDR3 region has the DNA TGCGCCAGCAGCTCCGGCAGTTACGAGCAGTACTTC. Amino acids: CASSSGSYEQYF.

As to this clonotype: A much larger clone sits a single nucleotide away, making a read error possible. The rearrangement links TRBV18 to TRBJ2-7; 8 bases agree with TRBD1. Germline V gene sequence: CDR1 KGHSH, CDR2 LQKENI. This CDR3 has 12 amino acids. CDR3 residues: CASSPTGDQHYF. The CDR3 DNA reads TGTGCCAGCTCACCGACAGGGGACCAGCACTACTTC.

In its sample, this clonotype ranks as medium-sized. At one of its ends the junction is not consistent with the germline gene, which may arise from a read error. The rearrangement joins TRBV5-6 to TRBJ1-1; no firm D call. The CDR3 covers 14 residues. Germline assignment: CDR1 SGHDT and CDR2 YYEEEE. The CDR3 DNA reads as TGTGCCAGCAGTTTGGTACCGGGCGGAACTGAAGCTTTCTTT. Translated, it gives CASSLVPGGTEAFF.

This clonotype is medium-sized in the sample. The V call is TRBV18, the J call TRBJ2-2; D gene ambiguous. The CDR3 has 15 amino acids. Germline values: CDR1 KGHSH, CDR2 LQKENI. With 3 bases removed from V and 1 base from J, the gap between germline ends came to 9 bases. CDR3 amino acids: CASSPFLENTGELFF. The CDR3 DNA reads as TGTGCCAGCTCACCGTTTCTGGAGAACACCGGGGAGCTGTTTTTT.

The CDR3 DNA follows: TGTGCCAGCAGAACTGGGACAGGGAGCAATGAAAAACTGTTTTTT. Protein product: CASRTGTGSNEKLFF. V usage is TRBV2 and J usage is TRBJ1-4; 9 bases map to TRBD1. The CDR3 runs to 15 residues. With V trimmed by 6 bases and J by 5 bases, 7 bases remained unmatched. The germline V gene has CDR1 SNHLY and CDR2 FYNNEI.

The chain couples TRBV18 to TRBJ1-2; TRBD1 is a possible D gene (5 bases). V was pared by 3 bases and J by 7 bases, with 15 bases between. Per the germline V gene, CDR1 is KGHSH and CDR2 is LQKENI. This CDR3 spans 14 amino acids. For the CDR3, the DNA is TGTGCCAGCTCACCTGGACAAGGCGGCTTTGGCTACACCTTC. Translating it yields CASSPGQGGFGYTF.

This clonotype is categorized as medium-sized (0.01 to 0.1%). The chain is built from TRBV6-5 and TRBJ2-1, with 7 bases fitting TRBD2. This CDR3 region has 15 residues. V was clipped by 0 bases and J by 6 bases; unmatched bases: 5. Germline V gives CDR1 MNHEY, CDR2 SVGAGI. The CDR3 sequence is CASSYSRREFNEQFF. In DNA form, the CDR3 reads TGTGCCAGCAGTTACTCGAGGCGGGAGTTCAATGAGCAGTTCTTC.

This clonotype counts as medium-sized (0.01 to 0.1%). The chain links TRBV27 to TRBJ2-7; 11 bases fit TRBD2. The germline gives CDR1 MNHEY, CDR2 SMNVEV (reference sequence). The J segment lost 5 bases and the V segment lost 4 bases, leaving 7 bases of the junction unmatched. The CDR3 covers 15 residues. The CDR3 nucleotides are TGTGCCAGCAGTTCCATACTAGCGGGAGTCCACGAGCAGTACTTC. Protein product: CASSSILAGVHEQYF.

This clonotype was seen a handful of times. J is TRBJ1-4 and V is TRBV7-6; D possibly corresponds to TRBD1 (6 bases). V was clipped by 1 base and J by 9 bases, with 15 bases between them. Germline V CDR1 and CDR2: SGHVS, FNYEAQ. The CDR3 consists of 15 residues. For the CDR3, the DNA is TGTGCCAGCAGCTTAGGTACAGGGAGCGGTCAAAAACTGTTTTTT. This gives the protein CASSLGTGSGQKLFF.

A note on this clonotype: This could be a read error, since a much larger clone is one nucleotide away. The genes are TRBV5-1 and TRBJ1-2; D is unresolved. Germline V CDR1 and CDR2: SGHRS, YFSETQ. The CDR3 loop spans 15 amino acids. The CDR3 region has the DNA TGCGCCATCAGCTTGTCCCTAACCGAGGATCATGGCTACACCTTC. Its protein product is CAISLSLTEDHGYTF.

There are a few counts of this clonotype. This chain uses TRBV5-1 with TRBJ1-1, with D uncertain. The germline CDR1 and CDR2 sequences are SGHRS and YFSETQ. The CDR3 is made up of 14 amino acids. V was clipped by 2 bases and J by 7 bases, with 15 bases between them. This CDR3 is CASSLEPGVGEAFF. The DNA for the CDR3 is TGCGCCAGCAGCTTAGAACCGGGAGTGGGTGAAGCTTTCTTT. Looking up the rest from reference TRBV5-1 and TRBJ1-1 gives the full variable domain: KAGVTQTPRYLIKTRGQQVTLSCSPISGHRSVSWYQQTPGQGLQFLFEYFSETQRNKGNFPGRFSGRQFSNSRSEMNVSTLELGDSALYLCASSLEPGVGEAFFGQGTRLTVV.

This clonotype is labeled as medium-sized (0.01 to 0.1%). The genes are TRBV12-3 or TRBV12-4 and TRBJ2-2; possibly TRBD2 for D (6 bases). The V and J ends lost 1 base and 7 bases respectively, with 13 bases between them. This CDR3 has 15 amino acids. CDR3 in amino acids: CASSLGAGLGGELFF. CDR3 DNA: TGTGCCAGCAGTTTAGGGGCGGGATTGGGCGGGGAGCTGTTTTTT.

This clonotype was counted a few times. The rearrangement links TRBV24-1 to TRBJ2-1; D not resolved. The germline V gene has CDR1 KGHDR and CDR2 SFDVKD. V lost 2 bases and J lost 8, with 3 bases in between. This CDR3 has 11 amino acids. The CDR3: CATSDSDEQFF. CDR3 sequence (DNA): TGTGCCACCAGTGATTCCGATGAGCAGTTCTTC.

In this sample, this clonotype is medium-sized. This chain connects TRBV10-3 to TRBJ1-3; no clear D gene. Germline CDR1 is ENHRY and CDR2 is SYGVKD. The V end lost 4 bases, the J end lost 0 bases, and 22 bases lay between the germline ends. This CDR3 spans 19 amino acids. CDR3 protein: CAISVSPLVEFVSGNTIYF. DNA of the CDR3: TGTGCCATCAGTGTCTCCCCCCTTGTGGAGTTCGTCTCTGGAAACACCATATATTTT.

The chain recombines TRBV10-3 with TRBJ1-2, with D possibly being TRBD1 (6 bases). The ends were cut back, 7 bases at V and 3 bases at J, with 15 bases in the middle. CDR1 and CDR2 from the germline V gene are ENHRY and SYGVKD. This CDR3 region has 14 residues. The CDR3 spells CAINGGTFDYGYTF. CDR3 nucleotides: TGTGCCATCAATGGCGGGACATTCGACTATGGCTACACCTTC.

This clonotype came up a few times. This rearrangement joins TRBV13 to TRBJ2-1; 8 positions agree with TRBD1. The CDR3 length is 12 residues. Germline V gives CDR1 PRHDT, CDR2 FYEKMQ (reference sequence). Germline trimming cut 4 bases from V and 10 bases from J; bases unmatched to any gene: 3. In DNA form, the CDR3 reads TGTGCCAGCAGCTGGACAGGGACCGAGCAGTTCTTC. This codes for CASSWTGTEQFF.

This clonotype was counted only a few times. The rearrangement joins TRBV14 to TRBJ1-1; TRBD1 is a possible D gene (5 bases). The CDR3 sequence is 13 residues long. V lost 3 bases and J lost 0, with 5 bases in between. CDR1 is SGHDN and CDR2 is FVKESK in the germline V gene. DNA for the CDR3: TGTGCCAGCAGCCAGACAGTGAACACTGAAGCTTTCTTT. Protein: CASSQTVNTEAFF.

V usage is TRBV18 and J usage is TRBJ2-5, with 8 positions matching TRBD2. The V gene end was trimmed by 3 bases and the J gene end by 0 bases; junction bases not matched to a gene: 9. This CDR3 region has 17 residues. Germline loops: CDR1 KGHSH, CDR2 LQKENI. This chain's CDR3 is CASSPTRVAGHQETQYF. The CDR3 DNA reads TGTGCCAGCTCACCGACTCGGGTAGCGGGGCACCAAGAGACCCAGTACTTC. Together with reference TRBV18 and TRBJ2-5, the CDR3 gives the full variable domain: NAGVMQNPRHLVRRRGQEARLRCSPMKGHSHVYWYRQLPEEGLKFMVYLQKENIIDESGMPKERFSAEFPKEGPSILRIQQVVRGDSAAYFCASSPTRVAGHQETQYFGPGTRLLVL.

In this sample, this clonotype is medium-sized. This chain joins TRBV6-6 and TRBJ2-7; 10 nucleotides agree with TRBD2. V lost 2 bases to trimming and J lost 0 bases; unmatched junction nucleotides: 7. Germline CDR1 MNHNY, CDR2 SVGAGI (reference sequence). The CDR3 runs 17 residues. In DNA form, the CDR3 reads TGTGCCAGCAGTTACGGAAGGACTAGCGGAGACTCCTACGAGCAGTACTTC. This codes for CASSYGRTSGDSYEQYF.

This clonotype has only a few counts. This chain links TRBV19 with TRBJ2-1; D gene ambiguous. Germline V CDR1 and CDR2: LNHDA, SQIVND (reference sequence). This CDR3 region has 12 residues. V lost 3 bases, J lost 7 bases, and 7 bases lay in between. The CDR3 is CASSIQLNEQFF. The CDR3 DNA reads as TGTGCCAGTAGTATTCAGCTTAATGAGCAGTTCTTC.

This clonotype was observed many times. The CDR3 reads CASMVWASSSDTQYF. The CDR3 nucleotides are TGTGCCAGCATGGTTTGGGCAAGTTCTTCGGATACGCAGTATTTT. This chain links TRBV6-2 or TRBV6-3 with TRBJ2-3, with D hard to call. This CDR3 region has 15 residues. Per germline, CDR1 MNHEY and CDR2 SVGEGT. The V end lost 7 bases, the J end lost 6 bases, and 20 bases lay between the germline ends.

The chain is built from TRBV29-1 and TRBJ2-7; 13 bases match TRBD2. Germline assignment: CDR1 SQVTM and CDR2 ANQGSEA. The CDR3 loop spans 16 amino acids. V lost 5 bases to trimming and J lost 1 base; unmatched junction nucleotides: 8. The CDR3 nucleotides read TGCAGCGTTTTAGGACTAGCGGGAGAAGGATCCTACGAGCAGTACTTC. This sequence encodes CSVLGLAGEGSYEQYF.

The chain joins TRBV9 to TRBJ2-3; 10 nucleotides align to TRBD2. Germline V CDR1 and CDR2: SGDLS, YYNGEE. CDR3 length: 15 residues. V gave up 1 base and J gave up 6 bases; unmatched junction bases: 5. CDR3 sequence reads: CASSVLASGSDTQYF. The CDR3 DNA follows: TGTGCCAGCAGCGTACTAGCTAGCGGGAGTGATACGCAGTATTTT.

In DNA form, the CDR3 reads TGCGCCAGCAGCGCAGAGGGGTTTAACTATGGCTACACCTTC. Its translation: CASSAEGFNYGYTF. The rearrangement uses TRBV5-1 and TRBJ1-2, with D possibly being TRBD1 (5 bases). The CDR3 totals 14 residues. V was clipped by 4 bases and J by 1 base, with 11 bases between them. From germline, CDR1 is SGHRS and CDR2 YFSETQ. The full variable domain, in which reference TRBV5-1 and TRBJ1-2 provide the parts outside the CDR3, is KAGVTQTPRYLIKTRGQQVTLSCSPISGHRSVSWYQQTPGQGLQFLFEYFSETQRNKGNFPGRFSGRQFSNSRSEMNVSTLELGDSALYLCASSAEGFNYGYTFGSGTRLTVV.

The CDR3 is CASSWGTRGQETQYF. The CDR3 DNA reads as TGTGCCAGCAGCTGGGGGACAAGGGGTCAAGAGACCCAGTACTTC. The V and J genes are TRBV7-9 and TRBJ2-5, with D perhaps TRBD1 (6 bases). The germline CDR1 and CDR2 sequences are SEHNR and FQNEAQ (reference sequence). The CDR3 loop spans 15 amino acids. The V end was cut by 4 bases, the J end by 2 bases, with 14 bases between.

In this sample, this clonotype is medium-sized (0.01 to 0.1%). The chain couples TRBV19 to TRBJ2-7; TRBD1 matches 7 bases. The V gene's germline CDR1 is LNHDA and CDR2 SQIVND (reference sequence). J gave up 2 bases and V 5 bases, and 6 bases lay outside the gene matches. The CDR3 totals 14 residues. CDR3 DNA: TGTGCCAGTAGTCACGGGACAGTTACCTACGAGCAGTACTTC. As protein: CASSHGTVTYEQYF.

Relative to its sample, this clonotype is medium-sized. The chain links TRBV28 to TRBJ2-3; D is possibly TRBD2 (6 bases). Germline assignment: CDR1 MDHEN and CDR2 SYDVKM. V gave up 6 bases and J gave up 0 bases, with 13 bases separating them. The CDR3 runs 15 residues. The CDR3 DNA reads as TGTGCCAGCAGGGCGGGATGGGCTAGCACAGATACGCAGTATTTT. Amino acids: CASRAGWASTDTQYF. Full variable domain (rest looked up from reference TRBV28 and TRBJ2-3): DVKVTQSSRYLVKRTGEKVFLECVQDMDHENMFWYRQDPGLGLRLIYFSYDVKMKEKGDIPEGYSVSREKKERFSLILESASTNQTSMYLCASRAGWASTDTQYFGPGTRLTVL.